Below, 21 T cell receptor beta chains from the same sample are listed, as sequenced in a study of blood T cell repertoires in COVID-19. TCRdb keeps only in-frame clones here, not all; method: immunoSEQ multiplex PCR. The repertoire consists of 650,000 to 800,000 clones, with approximately 90% occurring once and the leading ten covering about 0.24%. The sample was peripheral blood. These receptors were collected from a young woman with acute or convalescent COVID-19.

The chain combines TRBV2 with TRBJ1-1; D is undetermined. Germline V gene data show CDR1 as SNHLY and CDR2 as FYNNEI. Trimming took off 3 bases at V and 0 bases at J, with 8 bases between the two ends. CDR3 length: 14 amino acids. CDR3 nucleotides: TGTGCCAGCAGTGAGGCAGGCATGAACACTGAAGCTTTCTTT. Translation gives CASSEAGMNTEAFF.

The V and J genes are TRBV5-4 and TRBJ2-2; 9 bases match TRBD2. With V trimmed by 4 bases and J by 4 bases, 8 bases remained unmatched. The CDR3 contains 16 residues. Germline-derived CDR1 and CDR2 are SGHNT and YYREEE (reference sequence). CDR3 sequence reads: CASSPPGLASTGELFF. CDR3 coding DNA: TGTGCCAGCAGCCCGCCGGGACTAGCAAGCACCGGGGAGCTGTTTTTT.

This clone was recorded a few times. The rearrangement links TRBV24-1 to TRBJ2-7, with 7 bases identical to TRBD1. Germline V gene sequence: CDR1 KGHDR, CDR2 SFDVKD. Trimming cost V 0 bases and J 5 bases; bases outside gene matches: 9. This CDR3 has 16 amino acids. Here the CDR3 DNA reads TGTGCCACCAGTGATTTGCCTCCGACAGGGCACGACGAGCAGTACTTC. Protein product: CATSDLPPTGHDEQYF.

The gene calls are TRBV29-1 and TRBJ1-2; TRBD1 agrees at 9 bases. The CDR3 covers 13 residues. The germline V gene encodes CDR1 SQVTM and CDR2 ANQGSEA. V was pared by 5 bases and J by 5 bases, with 6 bases of the junction left unmatched. This CDR3 is CSVSGQGRYGYTF. DNA for the CDR3: TGCAGCGTTTCGGGACAGGGAAGATATGGCTACACCTTC.

The chain combines TRBV10-3 with TRBJ2-7; 8 nucleotides line up with TRBD1. The length of the CDR3 is 16 residues. The V segment lost 3 bases and the J segment 2 bases; nucleotides outside the gene matches: 9. Germline lookup yields CDR1 ENHRY and CDR2 SYGVKD. CDR3 DNA sequence: TGTGCCATCAGTGATCACTTCCCGGGACAGGCCTACGAGCAGTACTTC. Protein: CAISDHFPGQAYEQYF.

This chain joins TRBV19 and TRBJ1-4; no reliable D call. V was trimmed by 4 bases and J by 12 bases, leaving 18 bases between them. CDR1 is LNHDA and CDR2 is SQIVND in the germline V gene (reference sequence). The length of the CDR3 is 14 residues. For the CDR3, the DNA is TGTGCCAGTAGTAGGGCCGGAACAGACGGGGAACTGTTTTTT. Protein: CASSRAGTDGELFF.

The rearrangement joins TRBV11-2 to TRBJ2-7; D might be TRBD1 (6 bases). V was trimmed by 5 bases and J by 0 bases, leaving 26 bases between them. From germline, CDR1 is SGHAT and CDR2 FQNNGV. The CDR3 loop spans 19 amino acids. In DNA, the CDR3 is TGTGCCAGCAGCCCTTTCCTTACCTTCAGGGACACCTACTCCTACGAGCAGTACTTC. It is translated as CASSPFLTFRDTYSYEQYF. The whole variable domain, filled in from reference TRBV11-2 and TRBJ2-7, reads EAGVAQSPRYKIIEKRQSVAFWCNPISGHATLYWYQQILGQGPKLLIQFQNNGVVDDSQLPKDRFSAERLKGVDSTLKIQPAKLEDSAVYLCASSPFLTFRDTYSYEQYFGPGTRLTVT.

This rearrangement joins TRBV9 to TRBJ1-1, with TRBD1 identical over 11 bases. The CDR3 has 15 amino acids. The trim removed 6 bases at V and 4 bases at J, leaving 8 bases unmatched. Germline CDR1 SGDLS, CDR2 YYNGEE. CDR3 bases: TGTGCCAGCACCCGGACAGGGGGCAGGGGCACTGAAGCTTTCTTT. Translating it yields CASTRTGGRGTEAFF.

V is TRBV5-6 and J is TRBJ2-5, with 9 bases identical to TRBD1. This CDR3 region has 12 residues. J was trimmed by 10 bases and V by 6 bases; bases with no gene match: 7. Germline loops: CDR1 SGHDT, CDR2 YYEEEE. CDR3 sequence: CASKGTGTYQYF. The CDR3 DNA follows: TGTGCCAGCAAAGGGACAGGGACGTACCAGTACTTC. The full variable domain, rest sourced from reference TRBV5-6 and TRBJ2-5, is DAGVTQSPTHLIKTRGQQVTLRCSPKSGHDTVSWYQQALGQGPQFIFQYYEEEERQRGNFPDRFSGHQFPNYSSELNVNALLLGDSALYLCASKGTGTYQYFGPGTRLLVL.

This chain connects TRBV6-5 to TRBJ1-5; 8 positions agree with TRBD1. This CDR3 is built from 14 residues. Trimming cost V 6 bases and J 4 bases; bases outside gene matches: 5. The germline V gene encodes CDR1 MNHEY and CDR2 SVGAGI. CDR3 DNA: TGTGCCAGCAGGAGCAGGACAGGGAATCAGCCCCAGCATTTT. Its translation: CASRSRTGNQPQHF.

The J gene is TRBJ2-5, the V gene TRBV6-6, with a tentative D call TRBD1 (6 bases). CDR1 and CDR2 from the germline V gene are MNHNY and SVGAGI (reference sequence). V shed 6 bases and J shed 1 base, with 15 bases lying between them. This CDR3 is 15 amino acids long. The CDR3 here is CASSPPRGRQETQYF. The DNA of the CDR3 is TGTGCCAGCAGCCCCCCCAGGGGCCGCCAAGAGACCCAGTACTTC.

The chain is built from TRBV10-3 and TRBJ1-1; D ambiguous. The CDR3 has 14 residues. Trimming removed 3 bases at V and 0 bases at J, with 8 bases between. CDR1 is ENHRY, CDR2 SYGVKD, per germline. The CDR3 nucleotides read TGTGCCATCAGTGACCGGGGAGTGAACACTGAAGCTTTCTTT. This translates into CAISDRGVNTEAFF.

V and J are TRBV29-1 and TRBJ1-2; D call uncertain. Germline V gene data show CDR1 as SQVTM and CDR2 as ANQGSEA. There are 14 residues in the CDR3. Trimming left V 4 bases short and J 4 bases short, with 16 bases between. CDR3 coding DNA: TGCAGCGTTGTAAATCTATACAGCCTCTATGGCTACACCTTC. It is translated as CSVVNLYSLYGYTF.

The chain combines TRBV27 with TRBJ2-5; 11 bases map to TRBD2. Germline CDR1 and CDR2: MNHEY and SMNVEV (reference sequence). CDR3 size: 15 residues. The trim removed 3 bases at V and 5 bases at J, leaving 5 bases unmatched. The CDR3 DNA reads TGTGCCAGCAGTTTTCGTAGCGGGGGGGCGGAGACCCAGTACTTC. Encoded protein: CASSFRSGGAETQYF.

V gene TRBV2 combines with J gene TRBJ1-3, with D possibly matching TRBD1 (5 bases). V was clipped by 2 bases and J by 2 bases, with 19 bases between them. Germline CDR1 reads SNHLY; CDR2 reads FYNNEI. The CDR3 extends over 18 amino acids. DNA for the CDR3: TGTGCCAGCAGTGAAAACCCCGGCAGGGTAGGTCCTGGAAACACCATATATTTT. Protein sequence: CASSENPGRVGPGNTIYF.

The chain couples TRBV6-2 or TRBV6-3 to TRBJ2-6; perhaps TRBD1 as D (5 bases). V was shortened by 0 bases and J by 9 bases, with 9 bases between the two germline ends. This CDR3 spans 14 amino acids. Germline V CDR1 and CDR2: MNHEY, SVGEGT. CDR3 sequence: CASSYSNRLNVLTF. DNA for the CDR3: TGTGCCAGCAGTTACTCGAACAGGCTCAACGTCCTGACTTTC.

The chain links TRBV12-5 to TRBJ2-5; 9 bases agree with TRBD2. Losses at the gene ends were 7 bases for V and 2 bases for J; bases not matched to a gene: 8. The V gene's germline CDR1 is LGHNT and CDR2 FRNRAP. This CDR3 spans 15 amino acids. CDR3 nucleotides: TGTGCTAGTGCCCCCCCTAGCGGGGCACAAGAGACCCAGTACTTC. Residues: CASAPPSGAQETQYF.

This chain joins TRBV5-1 and TRBJ1-2; 11 bases match TRBD1. CDR3 size: 14 residues. Germline trimming cut 4 bases from V and 7 bases from J; bases unmatched to any gene: 6. Germline V gene sequence: CDR1 SGHRS, CDR2 YFSETQ. The CDR3: CASSPGQGAGGYTF. In DNA, the CDR3 is TGCGCCAGCAGCCCCGGACAGGGGGCGGGTGGCTACACCTTC. Variable domain in full (rest from reference TRBV5-1 and TRBJ1-2): KAGVTQTPRYLIKTRGQQVTLSCSPISGHRSVSWYQQTPGQGLQFLFEYFSETQRNKGNFPGRFSGRQFSNSRSEMNVSTLELGDSALYLCASSPGQGAGGYTFGSGTRLTVV.

The gene calls are TRBV3-1 (or the pseudogene TRBV3-2) and TRBJ2-5; D unresolved. Germline-derived CDR1 and CDR2 are LGHDT and YNNKEL (reference sequence). This CDR3 is 11 amino acids long. Trimming shortened V by 1 base and J by 9 bases, and 6 bases separated the two germline ends. CDR3 loop: CASSQGWPQYF. The CDR3, as DNA: TGTGCCAGCAGCCAAGGGTGGCCCCAGTACTTC.

V and J are TRBV6-4 and TRBJ1-1; D gene unclear. The V gene lost 7 bases and the J gene lost 10 bases, with 13 bases spanning the gap. CDR1 and CDR2 from the germline V gene are MRHNA and SNTAGT. The CDR3 consists of 11 residues. Written as DNA, the CDR3 is TGTGCCAGCACCGTTGACATAAGAGCTTTCTTT. It specifies CASTVDIRAFF.

This clone was seen a handful of times. The rearrangement joins TRBV6-5 to TRBJ1-6, with D perhaps matching TRBD1 (6 bases). This CDR3 spans 15 amino acids. The germline gives CDR1 MNHEY, CDR2 SVGAGI. Trimming shortened V by 4 bases and J by 5 bases, and 12 bases separated the two germline ends. The CDR3, as DNA: TGTGCCAGCAGTTCAACAGGGCAAAATAATTCACCCCTCCACTTT. Translated: CASSSTGQNNSPLHF.